The 31 T cell receptor beta chains below were found in one sample sequenced in a study of blood T cells in healthy people across ages. Next came a second PCR, run for about 6 to 12 cycles, which used a sample-barcoded 5' primer along with a J-beta primer mix. TCRdb re-called the 5' RACE reads with MiXCR, one entry per CDR3 protein. This table holds under 2,000,000 distinct CDR3 sequences, 49% found once. The sequencing sample was made of blood. The receptors stem from a woman aged 40-49 years in good health.

This clonotype has a handful of counts. The chain employs TRBV28 and TRBJ2-5, with D unclear. The CDR3 has 11 amino acids. Germline V CDR1 and CDR2: MDHEN, SYDVKM. V was shortened by 6 bases and J by 5 bases, with 7 bases between the two germline ends. CDR3 sequence (DNA): TGTGCCAGCAGGGCGCTGGAGACCCAGTACTTC. Translating it yields CASRALETQYF.

This rearrangement joins TRBV6-1 to TRBJ2-7; D unresolved. Trimming stripped 2 bases from V and 1 base from J, with 12 bases between. This CDR3 spans 15 amino acids. Germline V gives CDR1 MNHNS, CDR2 SASEGT. In DNA form, the CDR3 reads TGTGCCAGCAGTGAACTTGGGTCAGTGTCCTACGAGCAGTACTTC. This codes for CASSELGSVSYEQYF.

This clonotype was detected a few times. The chain employs TRBV5-1 and TRBJ1-1; tentative D call: TRBD1 (6 bases). The germline V gene has CDR1 SGHRS and CDR2 YFSETQ. The CDR3 is made up of 15 amino acids. Trimming pared 4 bases from V and 0 bases from J, leaving 13 bases between. In DNA form, the CDR3 reads TGCGCCAGCAGCCCTTACACAGGGATGAACACTGAAGCTTTCTTT. It specifies CASSPYTGMNTEAFF.

A single count supports this clonotype. The chain recombines TRBV28 with TRBJ2-3; 8 bases align to TRBD2. Germline CDR1 MDHEN, CDR2 SYDVKM. CDR3 size: 16 residues. The V gene end was trimmed by 6 bases and the J gene end by 2 bases; junction bases not matched to a gene: 10. CDR3 coding DNA: TGTGCCAGCAGAAATACGGGGGGGCCATCCACAGATACGCAGTATTTT. It codes for CASRNTGGPSTDTQYF.

The J gene is TRBJ2-2, the V gene TRBV5-1; the match to TRBD1 covers 8 bases. Per the germline V gene, CDR1 is SGHRS and CDR2 is YFSETQ. The CDR3 extends over 15 amino acids. V shed 4 bases and J 3 bases; nucleotides not matched to a gene: 5. The CDR3, as DNA: TGCGCCAGCAGCCGACAGGGGATAGACACCGGGGAGCTGTTTTTT. Translating gives CASSRQGIDTGELFF. Full variable domain (missing parts from reference TRBV5-1 and TRBJ2-2): KAGVTQTPRYLIKTRGQQVTLSCSPISGHRSVSWYQQTPGQGLQFLFEYFSETQRNKGNFPGRFSGRQFSNSRSEMNVSTLELGDSALYLCASSRQGIDTGELFFGEGSRLTVL.

CDR3 amino acids: CASSLMGRNTYEQYF. The CDR3 coding sequence is TGTGCCAGCAGCTTGATGGGACGGAATACCTACGAGCAGTACTTC. The chain links TRBV5-6 to TRBJ2-7; D could derive from TRBD1 or TRBD2 (5 bases each). Germline V gives CDR1 SGHDT, CDR2 YYEEEE. V was clipped by 1 base and J by 2 bases, with 13 bases between them. The CDR3 contains 15 residues.

This clonotype appeared once. The rearrangement uses TRBV7-8 and TRBJ2-1; the match to TRBD2 covers 10 bases. The CDR3 consists of 17 residues. CDR1 and CDR2 (germline): SGHVS, FQNEAQ. J gave up 0 bases and V 4 bases, and 6 bases lay outside the gene matches. CDR3 residues: CASSSGLAAISYNEQFF. The DNA for the CDR3 is TGTGCCAGCAGCTCCGGACTAGCGGCGATCTCCTACAATGAGCAGTTCTTC.

Only a few counts were recorded for this clonotype. The chain couples TRBV6-1 to TRBJ1-6; 8 positions agree with TRBD1. V lost 5 bases to trimming and J lost 11 bases; unmatched junction nucleotides: 8. Germline V gene lookup returns CDR1 MNHNS and CDR2 SASEGT. The CDR3 has 14 amino acids. CDR3 sequence reads: CASSTRQGIAPLHF. The CDR3 nucleotides read TGTGCCAGCAGTACCCGACAGGGGATAGCACCCCTCCACTTT.

The gene calls are TRBV5-1 and TRBJ2-1, with unresolved D. V lost 1 base and J 9 bases, leaving 14 bases between the germline ends. This CDR3 comprises 14 residues. Per germline, CDR1 SGHRS and CDR2 YFSETQ. The CDR3 coding sequence is TGCGCCAGCAGCTTGTACACTCAGGATGGTGAGCAGTTCTTC. Its protein is CASSLYTQDGEQFF. The full variable domain, its missing parts supplied by reference TRBV5-1 and TRBJ2-1, is KAGVTQTPRYLIKTRGQQVTLSCSPISGHRSVSWYQQTPGQGLQFLFEYFSETQRNKGNFPGRFSGRQFSNSRSEMNVSTLELGDSALYLCASSLYTQDGEQFFGPGTRLTVL.

The CDR3 DNA sequence: TGCAGCGTTTGCGGGACTAGCGGGGGCTCCTACAATGAGCAGTTCTTC. Its protein product is CSVCGTSGGSYNEQFF. V is TRBV29-1 and J is TRBJ2-1; 14 nucleotides agree with TRBD2. Germline V CDR1 and CDR2: SQVTM, ANQGSEA. Losses at the gene ends were 5 bases for V and 0 bases for J; bases not matched to a gene: 3. This CDR3 is built from 16 residues.

This rearrangement joins TRBV7-2 to TRBJ2-4; 8 nucleotides match TRBD1. The CDR3 is 15 residues long. With V trimmed by 1 base and J by 4 bases, 3 bases remained unmatched. In germline, CDR1 is SGHTA, CDR2 FQGNSA. As DNA, the CDR3 is TGTGCCAGCAGCTTAGAAGGGACAGGAAAAAACATTCAGTACTTC. Encoded protein: CASSLEGTGKNIQYF.

The CDR3: CASSQAVGESTDTQYF. CDR3 nucleotide sequence: TGTGCCAGCAGCCAAGCTGTCGGGGAGAGCACAGATACGCAGTATTTT. The rearrangement joins TRBV4-2 to TRBJ2-3, with a weak D call TRBD2 (5 bases). Germline V gene data show CDR1 as LGHNA and CDR2 as YNFKEQ. The CDR3 extends over 16 amino acids. V lost 1 base, J lost 0 bases, and 11 bases lay in between.

This chain links TRBV6-1 with TRBJ1-5; D possibly corresponds to TRBD1 (5 bases). Germline V gene lookup returns CDR1 MNHNS and CDR2 SASEGT. This CDR3 region has 18 residues. Trimming pared 6 bases from V and 2 bases from J, leaving 23 bases between. The CDR3 sequence: CASSPDHGQGARNQPQHF. CDR3 DNA sequence: TGTGCCAGCAGCCCCGACCACGGACAAGGCGCCCGCAATCAGCCCCAGCATTTT.

The chain recombines TRBV4-2 with TRBJ1-4; the D gene is possibly TRBD1 (5 bases). Germline CDR1 LGHNA, CDR2 YNFKEQ. The CDR3 consists of 16 residues. The V and J ends lost 0 bases and 3 bases respectively, with 11 bases between them. This CDR3 is CASSQELGRANEKLFF. In DNA form, the CDR3 reads TGTGCCAGCAGCCAAGAGTTGGGGCGGGCTAATGAAAAACTGTTTTTT.

The chain couples TRBV6-2 or TRBV6-3 to TRBJ2-1; 7 bases align to TRBD1. With V trimmed by 6 bases and J by 2 bases, 1 base remained unmatched. Germline V gene sequence: CDR1 MNHEY, CDR2 SVGEGT. The CDR3 length is 13 residues. The CDR3 loop is CASRGTAYNEQFF. The CDR3 nucleotides are TGTGCCAGCAGGGGGACAGCCTACAATGAGCAGTTCTTC.

This rearrangement joins TRBV4-1 to TRBJ2-7, with D possibly being TRBD1 or TRBD2 (5 bases each). The CDR3 consists of 15 residues. V lost 6 bases to trimming and J lost 0 bases, with 15 bases between them. Germline values: CDR1 MGHRA, CDR2 YSYEKL. CDR3: CASSPSMGVSYEQYF. The CDR3 nucleotides read TGCGCCAGCAGTCCCAGCATGGGGGTCTCCTACGAGCAGTACTTC.

In its sample, this clonotype was seen a few times. The rearrangement joins TRBV20-1 to TRBJ2-1; 11 bases are shared with TRBD2. Germline V gene data show CDR1 as DFQATT and CDR2 as SNEGSKA (reference sequence). The V and J ends lost 6 bases and 4 bases, in that order; junction bases with no gene match: 8. CDR3 length equals 15 residues. This CDR3 reads CSASKLAGAYNEQFF. CDR3 nucleotide sequence: TGCAGTGCCTCCAAACTAGCGGGGGCATACAATGAGCAGTTCTTC.

This clonotype appeared a few times. The rearrangement uses TRBV6-1 and TRBJ1-2; D gene ambiguous. The CDR3 runs to 15 residues. V was cut by 0 bases and J by 4 bases, with 12 bases left in between. CDR1 is MNHNS, CDR2 SASEGT, per germline. This CDR3 is CASSEAAENIYGYTF. The CDR3 DNA reads TGTGCCAGCAGTGAAGCGGCAGAAAACATCTATGGCTACACCTTC.

The rearrangement uses TRBV9 and TRBJ2-2; maybe TRBD2 (7 bases). The V end lost 4 bases, the J end lost 2 bases, and 18 bases lay between the germline ends. Germline V gives CDR1 SGDLS, CDR2 YYNGEE. This CDR3 is 17 amino acids long. CDR3 region: CASSPAPGGLNTGELFF. The DNA for the CDR3 is TGTGCCAGCAGCCCCGCGCCGGGGGGCCTTAACACCGGGGAGCTGTTTTTT.

The genes are TRBV6-2 or TRBV6-3 and TRBJ2-2; no clear D gene. Germline assignment: CDR1 MNHEY and CDR2 SVGEGT. V was clipped by 7 bases and J by 1 base, with 7 bases between them. The CDR3 consists of 13 residues. The chain's CDR3 is CASIRQNTGELFF. CDR3 bases: TGTGCCAGCATCCGACAGAACACCGGGGAGCTGTTTTTT.

This clonotype was seen a few times. The chain combines TRBV7-9 with TRBJ2-1, with a possible D match to TRBD2 (6 bases). The CDR3 has 19 amino acids. V lost 5 bases and J 0 bases, leaving 23 bases between the germline ends. Germline V gene sequence: CDR1 SEHNR, CDR2 FQNEAQ (reference sequence). The CDR3 loop is CASSGRGTSPQSSYNEQFF. CDR3 bases: TGTGCCAGCAGCGGACGGGGCACTAGCCCTCAGAGCTCCTACAATGAGCAGTTCTTC.

The V and J genes are TRBV4-1 and TRBJ2-7; D uncertain. V lost 6 bases, J lost 3 bases, and 21 bases lay in between. This CDR3 is 16 amino acids long. CDR1 is MGHRA, CDR2 YSYEKL, per germline. As DNA, the CDR3 is TGCGCCAGCAGAACATCCGTCTCCGGGCCGGGCTACGAGCAGTACTTC. Its translation: CASRTSVSGPGYEQYF.

This chain links TRBV28 with TRBJ1-5, with D unresolved. This CDR3 has 15 residues. V shed 7 bases and J shed 1 base, with 14 bases lying between them. Germline CDR1 and CDR2: MDHEN and SYDVKM. CDR3 bases: TGTGCCAGCACCCGGAGAAGGAAAAGCAATCAGCCCCAGCATTTT. Protein: CASTRRRKSNQPQHF.

This clonotype occurred a few times. The V call is TRBV5-5, the J call TRBJ1-2, with D unclear. In germline, CDR1 is SGHKS, CDR2 YYEKEE (reference sequence). This CDR3 is 15 amino acids long. The germline V and J ends were trimmed by 5 bases and 1 base, with 15 bases remaining between them. CDR3 amino acids: CASRERAGLNYGYTF. CDR3 coding DNA: TGTGCCAGCAGGGAAAGGGCGGGTCTTAACTATGGCTACACCTTC.

This clonotype has just a few counts. V and J are TRBV29-1 and TRBJ1-2; maybe TRBD1 (5 bases). CDR1 and CDR2 from the germline V gene are SQVTM and ANQGSEA. V was trimmed by 5 bases and J by 4 bases, leaving 26 bases between them. This CDR3 comprises 17 residues. CDR3 coding DNA: TGCAGCGTTCAACCCCATGGTCCCCGGGACGGGACCTATGGCTACACCTTC. Translating gives CSVQPHGPRDGTYGYTF.

V is TRBV6-2 or TRBV6-3 and J is TRBJ2-7, with 7 bases matching TRBD2. From germline, CDR1 is MNHEY and CDR2 SVGEGT. V was pared by 8 bases and J by 3 bases, with 13 bases of the junction left unmatched. The CDR3 spans 15 residues. CDR3 region: CASSHSGGYIYEQYF. The CDR3 nucleotides are TGTGCCAGCTCGCATTCCGGGGGGTATATCTACGAGCAGTACTTC.

The chain employs TRBV5-1 and TRBJ1-2; TRBD1 matches 8 bases. This CDR3 is 15 amino acids long. Trimming cost V 4 bases and J 5 bases; bases outside gene matches: 10. CDR1 is SGHRS and CDR2 is YFSETQ in the germline V gene. As DNA, the CDR3 is TGCGCCAGCAGCACCCAGGACAGGGCAGGATATGGCTACACCTTC. Translation gives CASSTQDRAGYGYTF. Complete variable domain (other parts from reference TRBV5-1 and TRBJ1-2): KAGVTQTPRYLIKTRGQQVTLSCSPISGHRSVSWYQQTPGQGLQFLFEYFSETQRNKGNFPGRFSGRQFSNSRSEMNVSTLELGDSALYLCASSTQDRAGYGYTFGSGTRLTVV.

The chain recombines TRBV6-5 with TRBJ1-2; no clear D. The germline CDR1 and CDR2 sequences are MNHEY and SVGAGI. Trimming shortened V by 6 bases and J by 3 bases, and 14 bases separated the two germline ends. The CDR3 is made up of 14 amino acids. Written as DNA, the CDR3 is TGTGCCAGCAGCTTCGGACGGTTTGACTATGGCTACACCTTC. It encodes CASSFGRFDYGYTF.

The V call is TRBV28, the J call TRBJ1-2; D might be TRBD1 (5 bases). The germline CDR1 and CDR2 sequences are MDHEN and SYDVKM. V dropped 5 bases and J dropped 4 bases, with 14 bases sitting between them. CDR3 length: 14 amino acids. As DNA, the CDR3 is TGTGCCAGCAGTCCCGGGGGACTTTCCTATGGCTACACCTTC. Protein: CASSPGGLSYGYTF.

The chain recombines TRBV6-6 with TRBJ2-7; no firm D call. V shed 4 bases and J shed 0 bases, with 16 bases lying between them. Germline CDR1 is MNHNY and CDR2 is SVGAGI (reference sequence). The CDR3 extends over 16 amino acids. The CDR3 DNA reads as TGTGCCAGCAGTTGTTCCCGGACCGTAAGCTCCTACGAGCAGTACTTC. It specifies CASSCSRTVSSYEQYF.

This sequence joins TRBV3-1 and TRBJ1-2; no definite D call. Per the germline V gene, CDR1 is LGHDT and CDR2 is YNNKEL (reference sequence). With 5 bases removed from V and 2 bases from J, the gap between germline ends came to 18 bases. This CDR3 comprises 16 residues. CDR3 protein: CASSTTKLADNYGYTF. In nucleotides, the CDR3 is TGTGCCAGCAGCACGACAAAACTCGCGGACAACTATGGCTACACCTTC.